This TCR beta chain was sequenced in a study of shared clonotypes between healthy human individuals. Cells designated naive CD8 were CD45RO-negative and were positively selected for CCR7, with terminally differentiated effector memory CD45RA+ cells excluded. Donors, without exception, were Caucasian adults residing in Nashville, Tennessee. The genomic DNA of each subset was split evenly across several immunoSEQ plates. Method: immunoSEQ multiplex PCR; TCRdb's copy keeps in-frame clones and lacks some. The sample lists some 2 million clones, about 95% occurring once. A note on this clone: In the same sample, other DNA sequences code for this CDR3.

Sequencing was carried out using naive CD8+ T cells sorted from blood. This receptor was taken from a man in his late teens or twenties in good health.

The CDR3 protein is CASSVRGGTEAFF. The CDR3 DNA reads as TGTGCCAGCAGCGTGAGGGGAGGCACTGAAGCTTTCTTT. V is TRBV9 and J is TRBJ1-1, with a weak D call TRBD1 (5 bases). Germline lookup yields CDR1 SGDLS and CDR2 YYNGEE. The CDR3 has 13 residues. V was cut by 2 bases and J by 4 bases, with 9 bases left in between.